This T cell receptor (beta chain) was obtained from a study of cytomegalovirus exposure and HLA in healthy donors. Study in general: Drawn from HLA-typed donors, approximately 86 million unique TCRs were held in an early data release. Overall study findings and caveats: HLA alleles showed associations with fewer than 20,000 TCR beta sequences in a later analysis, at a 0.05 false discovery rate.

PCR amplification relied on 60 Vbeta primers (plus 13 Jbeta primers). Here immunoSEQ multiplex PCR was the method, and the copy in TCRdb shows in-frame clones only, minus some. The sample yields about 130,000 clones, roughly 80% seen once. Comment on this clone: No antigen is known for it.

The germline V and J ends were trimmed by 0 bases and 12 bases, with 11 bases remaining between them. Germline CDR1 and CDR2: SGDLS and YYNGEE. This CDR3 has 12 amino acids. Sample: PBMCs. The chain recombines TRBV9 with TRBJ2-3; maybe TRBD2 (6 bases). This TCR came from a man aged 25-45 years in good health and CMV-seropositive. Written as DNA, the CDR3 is TGTGCCAGCAGCGTAGGCGGGACGGGCCAGTATTTT. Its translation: CASSVGGTGQYF.